The next 18 T cell receptor beta chains were all read from a single sample in a study of T cells in localized non-small cell lung cancer. Libraries were prepared by immunoSEQ multiplex PCR; TCRdb keeps only in-frame clonotypes and omits some of them. The sample yields tens of thousands of clones, 82% seen once. The material was peripheral blood, obtained before any cancer treatment. The receptors originated from a woman aged 35-75 years with stage I lung adenocarcinoma.

A note on this clone: A junction boundary mismatches the germline segment, possibly from a read error. The rearrangement uses TRBV6-1 and TRBJ2-6, with D unclear. The CDR3 consists of 14 residues. The germline CDR1 and CDR2 sequences are MNHNS and SASEGT. DNA of the CDR3: TGTGCCAGCACTGAAGGTACTGGGGCCAACGTCCTGACTTTC. Protein: CASTEGTGANVLTF.

This chain connects TRBV5-5 to TRBJ2-5; tentatively, D is TRBD1 (5 bases). The V gene's germline CDR1 is SGHKS and CDR2 YYEKEE (reference sequence). V was pared by 4 bases and J by 1 base, with 14 bases between. The CDR3 length is 15 residues. CDR3 sequence (DNA): TGTGCCAGCAGCGGTGCCTGGGGCAGCCAAGAGACCCAGTACTTC. Translated: CASSGAWGSQETQYF. The complete variable domain, with remaining parts taken from reference TRBV5-5 and TRBJ2-5, reads DAGVTQSPTHLIKTRGQQVTLRCSPISGHKSVSWYQQVLGQGPQFIFQYYEKEERGRGNFPDRFSARQFPNYSSELNVNALLLGDSALYLCASSGAWGSQETQYFGPGTRLLVL.

The gene calls are TRBV29-1 and TRBJ1-1, with TRBD1 matching over 10 bases. V lost 5 bases, J lost 4 bases, and 13 bases stayed unmatched. This CDR3 has 16 residues. Germline loops: CDR1 SQVTM, CDR2 ANQGSEA. The CDR3 spells CSVSSGTGAWGTEAFF. The CDR3 DNA sequence: TGCAGCGTTTCCTCCGGGACAGGGGCCTGGGGCACTGAAGCTTTCTTT.

This chain joins TRBV30 and TRBJ2-3, with D hard to call. The V end was cut by 3 bases, the J end by 0 bases, with 16 bases between. The CDR3 contains 16 residues. The germline CDR1 and CDR2 sequences are GTSNPN and SVGIG (reference sequence). The CDR3 DNA follows: TGTGCCTGGAGGTTTGGTGGCGGACGGAGCACAGATACGCAGTATTTT. Its translation is CAWRFGGGRSTDTQYF.

This chain joins TRBV5-3 and TRBJ1-4, with 7 nucleotides matching TRBD1. TRBV5-3 is noted as an ORF with a role that remains uncertain. This CDR3 has 16 residues. J was trimmed by 8 bases and V by 0 bases; bases with no gene match: 10. CDR3 in DNA: TGTGCCAGAAGCTTGGAATTTCACAGGGGTGAGGAAAAACTGTTTTTT. It yields the protein CARSLEFHRGEEKLFF.

This chain links TRBV6-5 with TRBJ1-1, with TRBD1 as a possible D gene (5 bases). The ends were cut back, 0 bases at V and 6 bases at J, with 17 bases in the middle. Germline V gives CDR1 MNHEY, CDR2 SVGAGI. The CDR3 runs to 16 residues. CDR3 nucleotides: TGTGCCAGCAGTTACTCGGCTTTAATGGGGCTATCTGAAGCTTTCTTT. Translation: CASSYSALMGLSEAFF.

J is TRBJ1-1 and V is TRBV2; D not resolved. Trimming pared 2 bases from V and 3 bases from J, leaving 7 bases between. The germline V gene encodes CDR1 SNHLY and CDR2 FYNNEI. CDR3 length: 13 residues. Written as DNA, the CDR3 is TGTGCCAGCAGTGAATTGGAAGACACTGAAGCTTTCTTT. It codes for CASSELEDTEAFF.

This clone ranks as medium-sized. The chain carries TRBV7-7 and TRBJ1-1, with D perhaps TRBD1 (5 bases). V gave up 4 bases and J gave up 0 bases, with 9 bases separating them. There are 14 residues in the CDR3. The germline CDR1 and CDR2 sequences are SSHAT and FNYEAQ (reference sequence). In DNA, the CDR3 is TGTGCCAGCAGCTCTCCGACAGTGAACACTGAAGCTTTCTTT. This codes for CASSSPTVNTEAFF.

The chain has TRBV7-8 and TRBJ2-1; TRBD2 matches at 11 bases. With 5 bases clipped from V and 8 bases from J, the junction kept 8 bases outside the gene matches. This CDR3 comprises 15 residues. CDR1 and CDR2 (germline): SGHVS, FQNEAQ. The CDR3 sequence is CASSLSGGARDEQFF. CDR3 DNA: TGTGCCAGCAGCCTTAGCGGGGGGGCCAGAGATGAGCAGTTCTTC.

This chain connects TRBV6-5 to TRBJ1-2; no clear D gene. Trimming took 10 bases from V and 5 from J, leaving 17 bases between them. The CDR3 length is 13 residues. CDR1 and CDR2 (germline): MNHEY, SVGAGI. CDR3 sequence reads: CAIRSSGAYGYTF. CDR3 sequence (DNA): TGTGCCATCCGATCTTCAGGAGCATATGGCTACACCTTC.

The rearrangement joins TRBV11-2 to TRBJ2-1, with a tentative D call TRBD2 (5 bases). Trimming took off 8 bases at V and 4 bases at J, with 12 bases between the two ends. This CDR3 has 13 residues. CDR1 and CDR2 (germline): SGHAT, FQNNGV. CDR3 loop: CASAGETYNEQFF. In DNA form, the CDR3 reads TGTGCCAGCGCGGGCGAAACATACAATGAGCAGTTCTTC.

This clone appeared once. CDR3 in DNA: TGTGCCAGCAGCGTAGACGTAACTCAGGGTAGTGAGCAGTTCTTC. It is translated as CASSVDVTQGSEQFF. The chain is built from TRBV9 and TRBJ2-1; D is possibly TRBD1 (5 bases). Germline lookup yields CDR1 SGDLS and CDR2 YYNGEE. V dropped 0 bases and J dropped 9 bases, with 16 bases sitting between them. This CDR3 region has 15 residues.

This clone has a handful of counts. This rearrangement joins TRBV2 to TRBJ1-6; D is uncertain. Germline-derived CDR1 and CDR2 are SNHLY and FYNNEI. The CDR3 sequence is 12 residues long. V lost 3 bases and J 7 bases, leaving 4 bases between the germline ends. Here the CDR3 reads CASSDRNSPLHF. CDR3 nucleotides: TGTGCCAGCAGTGACAGGAATTCACCCCTCCACTTT.

This clone occurred a few times. This chain connects TRBV12-5 to TRBJ2-1; D unclear. The CDR3 length is 17 residues. Trimming shortened V by 2 bases and J by 0 bases, and 14 bases separated the two germline ends. The germline gives CDR1 LGHNT, CDR2 FRNRAP. CDR3 sequence: CASGLSPYQFSYNEQFF. The DNA of the CDR3 is TGTGCTAGTGGTTTGAGCCCTTACCAATTCTCCTACAATGAGCAGTTCTTC.

This chain links TRBV6-5 with TRBJ1-2; TRBD1 matches 11 bases. Per germline, CDR1 MNHEY and CDR2 SVGAGI. V gave up 7 bases and J gave up 9 bases; unmatched junction bases: 7. This CDR3 has 13 amino acids. The CDR3 loop is CASNRDRGSSYTF. CDR3 DNA: TGTGCCAGCAACCGGGACAGGGGGTCGAGCTACACCTTC.

The J gene is TRBJ2-3, the V gene TRBV12-5, with D possibly TRBD1 on 6 matching bases. This CDR3 has 14 amino acids. V lost 4 bases and J 2 bases, leaving 10 bases between the germline ends. Looked up from germline, CDR1 is LGHNT and CDR2 is FRNRAP. CDR3: CASGSGHSTDTQYF. CDR3 in DNA: TGTGCTAGTGGTTCGGGACACTCCACAGATACGCAGTATTTT. Full variable domain (missing parts from reference TRBV12-5 and TRBJ2-3): DARVTQTPRHKVTEMGQEVTMRCQPILGHNTVFWYRQTMMQGLELLAYFRNRAPLDDSGMPKDRFSAEMPDATLATLKIQPSEPRDSAVYFCASGSGHSTDTQYFGPGTRLTVL.

The chain carries TRBV19 and TRBJ1-1; possibly TRBD1 for D (5 bases). Per germline, CDR1 LNHDA and CDR2 SQIVND (reference sequence). Trimming pared 2 bases from V and 5 bases from J, leaving 15 bases between. The CDR3 totals 15 residues. The CDR3 region has the DNA TGTGCCAGTAGTATATCGTCGGGCAGGGCGACTGAAGCTTTCTTT. It encodes CASSISSGRATEAFF.

V is TRBV9 and J is TRBJ2-2; 8 nucleotides line up with TRBD2. V shed 2 bases, J shed 3 bases, and the junction held 6 bases outside the gene matches. Germline V lookup: CDR1 SGDLS, CDR2 YYNGEE. The CDR3 spans 16 residues. DNA for the CDR3: TGTGCCAGCAGCGTTATGGAGCGGGGGTACACCGGGGAGCTGTTTTTT. It codes for CASSVMERGYTGELFF.